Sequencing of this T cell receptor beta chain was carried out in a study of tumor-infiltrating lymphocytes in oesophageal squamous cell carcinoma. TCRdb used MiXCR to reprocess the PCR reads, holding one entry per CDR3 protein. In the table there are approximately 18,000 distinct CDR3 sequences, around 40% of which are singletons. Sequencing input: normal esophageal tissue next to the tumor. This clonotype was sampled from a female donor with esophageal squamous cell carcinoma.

For the CDR3, the DNA is TGTGCCAGCAGCTTAGTCCGGACAGGGGACAGCTCCTACAATGAGCAGTACTTC. Its translation is CASSLVRTGDSSYNEQYF. The chain couples TRBV11-1 to TRBJ2-7; 9 nucleotides match TRBD1. CDR1 and CDR2 (germline): SGHAT, FQDESV (reference sequence). CDR3 size: 18 residues. V was pared by 1 base and J by 7 bases, with 17 bases of the junction left unmatched.